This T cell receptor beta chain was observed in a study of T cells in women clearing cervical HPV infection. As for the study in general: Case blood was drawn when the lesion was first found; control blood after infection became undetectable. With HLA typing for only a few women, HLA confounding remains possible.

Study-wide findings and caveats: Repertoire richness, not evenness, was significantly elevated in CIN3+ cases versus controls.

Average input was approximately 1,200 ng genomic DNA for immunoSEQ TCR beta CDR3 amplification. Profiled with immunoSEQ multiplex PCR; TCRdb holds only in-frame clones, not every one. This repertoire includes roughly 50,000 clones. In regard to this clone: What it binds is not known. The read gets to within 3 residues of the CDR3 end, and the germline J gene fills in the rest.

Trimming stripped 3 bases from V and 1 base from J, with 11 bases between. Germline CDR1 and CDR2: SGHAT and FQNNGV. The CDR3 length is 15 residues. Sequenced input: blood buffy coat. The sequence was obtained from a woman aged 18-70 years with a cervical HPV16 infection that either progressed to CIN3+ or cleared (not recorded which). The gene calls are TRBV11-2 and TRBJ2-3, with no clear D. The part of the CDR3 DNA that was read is TGTGCCAGCAGCTTGATAAAGCTGCGCACAGATACG. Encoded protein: CASSLIKLRTDT. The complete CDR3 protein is CASSLIKLRTDTQYF.